The T cell receptor (beta chain) under discussion was sequenced for a study of T-cell reconstitution after alpha-beta-depleted transplantation in children. Preparation of the TCRbeta library used unique molecular identifiers. TCRdb fed the PCR reads into MiXCR, producing one record per CDR3 protein. The table shows around 800,000 distinct CDR3 sequences, with under 20% occurring only once. Many counts were recorded for this clonotype. Its antigen remains unidentified. Trimming shortened V by 0 bases and J by 1 base, and 11 bases separated the two germline ends. The germline CDR1 and CDR2 sequences are SGHRS and YFSETQ. The CDR3 consists of 15 residues. The study's findings and limits: Newly produced T cells mostly accounted for T-cell counts and diversity one year post-transplant. Expanded clones from the graft, numbering several hundred, reportedly supplied alpha-beta T cells about two months after transplant.

The chain employs TRBV5-1 and TRBJ2-7, with no clear D. The clonotype was recovered from a male patient younger than 18 who had a stem cell transplant for acute lymphoblastic leukemia, so the T cells may come from the graft donor. This sample comprised PBMCs, mostly from graft donor cells, obtained 360 days after TCRalphabeta/CD19-depleted stem cell transplant. For the CDR3, the DNA is TGCGCCAGCAGCTTGGCGCGACCATTATCCTACGAGCAGTACTTC. Translated: CASSLARPLSYEQYF.